The rows below give T cell receptor beta chains drawn from one sample of a study of T-cell reconstitution after alpha-beta-depleted transplantation in children. TCRdb redid the calling of the PCR reads with MiXCR, one entry per CDR3 protein. Of approximately 400,000 distinct CDR3 sequences listed, 16% are singletons. Sample: PBMCs, mostly from graft donor cells, taken 360 days after TCRalphabeta/CD19-depleted stem cell transplant. The source is a boy under two years old who had a stem cell transplant for Wiskott-Aldrich syndrome, so the T cells may come from the graft donor. Both conserved end residues are part of each CDR3. A D gene is named only where the DNA matches it firmly. Where a row states a size, it is once, few, many or the class of an expanded clone; other rows omit it.

TRBV29-1	few	TRBJ2-1	TRBD2	TGCAGCGTTGAAGGGACTAGCGGGAGTCTAAATGAGCAGTTCTTC	CSVEGTSGSLNEQFF
TRBV19	few	TRBJ2-7	TRBD1	TGTGCCAGTGGGGGACAGGGGAACCACGAGCAGTACTTC	CASGGQGNHEQYF
TRBV7-6	NA	TRBJ1-3	NA	TGTGCCAGCAGCTTGTACGAGTCCTCTGGAAACACCATATATTTT	CASSLYESSGNTIYF
TRBV5-5	NA	TRBJ1-2	NA	TGTGCCAGCAGCTTGAGTCACGCAGCTAACTATGGCTACACCTTC	CASSLSHAANYGYTF
TRBV7-2	NA	TRBJ2-7	TRBD1	TGTGCCAGCAGCATAAGGGACAGGGGGGAGCAGTACTTC	CASSIRDRGEQYF
TRBV2	NA	TRBJ2-1	NA	TGTGCCAGCAGATACAGGGTTTACAATGAGCAGTTCTTC	CASRYRVYNEQFF
TRBV11-2	once	TRBJ1-6	NA	TGTGCCAGCAGCGGGCAGGGGACTTCACCCCTCCACTTT	CASSGQGTSPLHF
TRBV27	NA	TRBJ2-2	TRBD2	TGTGCCAGCAGGAGACTAGCGGGGGGGCCCCCCGGGGAGCTGTTTTTT	CASRRLAGGPPGELFF
TRBV6-5	NA	TRBJ1-2	TRBD1	TGTGCCAGCAGTAGTGACAGGGGGGTCTATGGCTACACCTTC	CASSSDRGVYGYTF
TRBV10-3	few	TRBJ2-7	TRBD1	TGTGCCTCTGCGACAGGGCACCCCTACGAGCAGTACTTC	CASATGHPYEQYF
TRBV11-2	once	TRBJ2-7	TRBD1	TGTGCCAGCAGGAATTTGCAGGAAGACAGGGGCGTGTACTTC	CASRNLQEDRGVYF
TRBV9	NA	TRBJ1-2	TRBD1	TGTGCCAGCAGCGTAGACCCCGTGAGGACAGGGGATGGCTACACCTTC	CASSVDPVRTGDGYTF
TRBV7-9	medium-sized	TRBJ2-7	TRBD1	TGTGCCAGCAGCCAGGGGGCGGGTAGCTCCTACGAGCAGTACTTC	CASSQGAGSSYEQYF
TRBV7-2	few	TRBJ2-5	NA	TGTGCCAGCAGCCAGGGTTCGGGGGCACAAGAGACCCAGTACTTC	CASSQGSGAQETQYF
TRBV10-3	NA	TRBJ2-7	TRBD1	TGTGCCATCAGTGGCCCACGGGACAGATACTCCTACGAGCAGTACTTC	CAISGPRDRYSYEQYF
TRBV20-1	NA	TRBJ2-7	TRBD2	TGCAGTGCCCAGGGACTAGCGGGAGGCGAGCAGTACTTC	CSAQGLAGGEQYF
TRBV4-1	NA	TRBJ1-1	NA	TGCGCCAGCAGCCAAGGGCCCGGGACGCCCAACGGAGCTTTCTTT	CASSQGPGTPNGAFF
TRBV7-2	few	TRBJ2-3	NA	TGTGCCAGCAGCTTAGATCTATTTTTGTCAGATACGCAGTATTTT	CASSLDLFLSDTQYF
TRBV6-6	few	TRBJ2-5	NA	TGTGCCAGCAGTTACCCGCAAGAGACCCAGTACTTC	CASSYPQETQYF
TRBV7-9	many	TRBJ2-6	NA	TGTGCCAGCAGCCCGGGACAACCTGGGGCCAACGTCCTGACTTTC	CASSPGQPGANVLTF
TRBV5-1	NA	TRBJ2-1	TRBD2	TGCGCCAGCAGCTTGTTCTGGGCGGGAGGCTACAATGAGCAGTTCTTC	CASSLFWAGGYNEQFF
TRBV12-3/TRBV12-4	many	TRBJ2-3	NA	TGTGCCAGCAGTTTGAGATTAGACACAGATACGCAGTATTTT	CASSLRLDTDTQYF
TRBV11-2	few	TRBJ2-3	NA	TGTGCCAGCAGCTGGGGACTTGGGCAGAAGTATTTT	CASSWGLGQKYF
TRBV3-1	many	TRBJ1-5	NA	TGTGCCAGCAGCGGGGGGAATCAGCCCCAGCATTTT	CASSGGNQPQHF
TRBV25-1	NA	TRBJ2-1	TRBD1	TGTGCCAGCAGTGCAGGGGGTGAGCAGTTCTTC	CASSAGGEQFF
TRBV19	few	TRBJ1-2	NA	TGTGCCAGTAGTATGTGGGGCCTCGACTCTATTAACTATGGCTACACCTTC	CASSMWGLDSINYGYTF